A single sample gave rise to the 32 T cell receptor beta chains below, sequenced in a study of CD4 and CD8 cells across lung adenocarcinoma regions. TCRdb re-called the PCR reads through MiXCR, storing one row per CDR3 protein. The sample records 5,000 to 6,500 distinct CDR3 sequences, 60% to 80% being singletons. Specimen: CD4+ T cells from the center of a lung tumor. All receptors derive from a female donor with lung adenocarcinoma. The CD4 and CD8 labels of this study may be unreliable.

This clonotype was observed a single time. V and J are TRBV7-8 and TRBJ1-1, with a weak D call TRBD1 (5 bases). This CDR3 region has 13 residues. Germline V gene sequence: CDR1 SGHVS, CDR2 FQNEAQ. Trimming left V 1 base short and J 8 bases short, with 11 bases between. This CDR3 is CASSLGPGREAFF. The CDR3, as DNA: TGTGCCAGCAGCTTAGGTCCAGGGCGGGAAGCTTTCTTT.

About this clonotype itself: An end of the junction does not agree with germline; a read error may underlie this. This chain links TRBV7-7 with TRBJ2-1; D is uncertain. The length of the CDR3 is 13 residues. Germline-derived CDR1 and CDR2 are SSHAT and FNYEAQ (reference sequence). The CDR3: CASSPAGRNEQFF. The CDR3 DNA is TGTGCTAGCAGCCCGGCCGGTAGAAATGAGCAGTTCTTC.

CDR3 in DNA: TGTGCCAGCAGCTTAGTCAGGGGGACCCAGTACTTC. Translated: CASSLVRGTQYF. The rearrangement links TRBV11-2 to TRBJ2-1, with D possibly TRBD1 on 6 matching bases. The tail of the sequence fits TRBJ2-5 better, so the J call may be wrong. The germline gives CDR1 SGHAT, CDR2 FQNNGV. This CDR3 region has 12 residues.

J is TRBJ2-2 and V is TRBV9; D may correspond to TRBD1 or TRBD2 (7 bases each). V was shortened by 4 bases and J by 8 bases, with 15 bases between the two germline ends. Per germline, CDR1 SGDLS and CDR2 YYNGEE. The CDR3 runs 14 residues. The CDR3 sequence: CASSSDRRGGELFF. For the CDR3, the DNA is TGTGCCAGCAGCTCGGACAGGCGGGGGGGGGAGCTGTTTTTT.

This clonotype has more than one count but fewer than ten. V usage is TRBV6-5 and J usage is TRBJ1-2; tentatively, D is TRBD1 (5 bases). Germline V gene lookup returns CDR1 MNHEY and CDR2 SVGAGI. This CDR3 region has 14 residues. V lost 0 bases and J lost 6, with 11 bases in between. The CDR3 DNA reads as TGTGCCAGCAGTTACTCGCTCAGGGATGATGGCTACACCTTC. Translating gives CASSYSLRDDGYTF.

The gene calls are TRBV10-3 and TRBJ2-3; D may be TRBD1 (5 bases). This CDR3 region has 12 residues. Germline-derived CDR1 and CDR2 are ENHRY and SYGVKD. The CDR3 region is CAGREYNDAQYF. DNA for the CDR3: TGTGCGGGGCGTGAATACAATGACGCTCAGTATTTT.

For this clonotype: At one boundary the junction diverges from the germline segment, which might be a read error. CDR3 residues: CASREGGSKNEQYF. CDR3 in DNA: TGTGCCAGCAGGGAGGGCGGGAGTAAGAATGAGCAGTACTTT. The chain has TRBV3-1 and TRBJ2-1; 7 bases map to TRBD2. The CDR3 is 14 amino acids. CDR1 and CDR2 (germline): LGHDT, YNNKEL (reference sequence).

This rearrangement joins TRBV10-1 to TRBJ2-1; tentative D call: TRBD1 (6 bases). Trimming removed 6 bases at V and 0 bases at J, with 15 bases between. Germline loops: CDR1 WNHNN, CDR2 SYGVQD (reference sequence). CDR3 length: 16 residues. The CDR3 sequence: CASSGARTASYNEQFF. For the CDR3, the DNA is TGCGCCAGCAGCGGGGCCCGGACAGCCTCCTACAATGAGCAGTTCTTC.

By share, this clonotype ranks as medium-sized. The V and J genes are TRBV6-1 and TRBJ2-2; the match to TRBD2 covers 9 bases. The CDR3 is made up of 16 amino acids. V trimming: 3 bases; J trimming: 5 bases; junction bases outside the gene matches: 7. The germline V gene encodes CDR1 MNHNS and CDR2 SASEGT. The chain's CDR3 is CASSETAGGLTGELFF. CDR3 in DNA: TGTGCCAGCAGTGAGACGGCGGGAGGGCTTACCGGGGAGCTGTTTTTT.

This clonotype was seen more than once but under ten times. The J gene is TRBJ2-4, the V gene TRBV6-1; no firm D call. The CDR3 contains 15 residues. The V and J ends lost 5 bases and 0 bases respectively, with 11 bases between them. Germline V gene lookup returns CDR1 MNHNS and CDR2 SASEGT. The CDR3 DNA reads TGTGCCAGCAGTCTCCGACCTTCAGCCAAAAACATTCAGTACTTC. Protein sequence: CASSLRPSAKNIQYF.

This clonotype is a singleton in its sample. At one end, the junction sequence differs from germline, possibly due to a read error. This chain links TRBV6-5 with TRBJ2-3, with 8 bases fitting TRBD2. The CDR3 is made up of 14 amino acids. The germline gives CDR1 MNHEY, CDR2 SVGAGI. CDR3 sequence: CAGSGGRGTDTQYF. The CDR3 DNA follows: TGTGCGGGCAGCGGGGGCCGTGGCACAGATACCCAGTATTTT.

This clonotype was picked up a small number of times. This chain joins TRBV6-4 and TRBJ1-2; D uncertain. This CDR3 is built from 14 residues. With 3 bases removed from V and 6 bases from J, the gap between germline ends came to 14 bases. CDR1 is MRHNA and CDR2 is SNTAGT in the germline V gene. DNA for the CDR3: TGTGCCAGCAGTGAGTCAGCGGATGGCGATGGCTACACCTTC. It is translated as CASSESADGDGYTF.

This clonotype was counted only a few times. V is TRBV6-5 and J is TRBJ2-5; 7 positions match TRBD2. The J call is doubtful: the DNA matches TRBJ2-7 better. The CDR3 sequence is 14 residues long. Germline CDR1 reads MNHEY; CDR2 reads SVGAGI. CDR3 DNA: TGTGCCAGCAGTTCTTGGGGGGGAGGGCCCGAGCAGTACTTC. The encoded protein is CASSSWGGGPEQYF.

This clonotype turned up a few times. The V gene is TRBV6-8, the J gene TRBJ2-5, with D possibly matching TRBD1 (6 bases). V was pared by 2 bases and J by 1 base, with 8 bases between. Per the germline V gene, CDR1 is MNHGY and CDR2 is SAAAGT. The CDR3 runs to 14 residues. The chain's CDR3 is CASSYPDSQETQYF. CDR3 coding DNA: TGTGCCAGCAGTTACCCGGACAGCCAAGAGACCCAGTACTTC.

By proportion, this clonotype is medium-sized. This chain links TRBV6-1 with TRBJ1-1, with unresolved D. Between the trimmed V and J ends, which lost 6 bases and 0 bases, there was a span of 17 bases. This CDR3 has 16 amino acids. Per the germline V gene, CDR1 is MNHNS and CDR2 is SASEGT. The CDR3 spells CASRRYGQSMNTEAFF. For the CDR3, the DNA is TGTGCCAGCAGGAGGTACGGGCAGAGCATGAACACTGAAGCTTTCTTT.

The chain has TRBV7-2 and TRBJ2-3; the D is unclear. There are 14 residues in the CDR3. Germline CDR1 and CDR2: SGHTA and FQGNSA. Trimming took 5 bases from V and 0 from J, leaving 9 bases between them. CDR3 loop: CASSLTSSTDTQYF. CDR3 bases: TGTGCCAGCAGCCTAACCAGTAGCACAGATACGCAGTATTTT.

The chain links TRBV6-1 to TRBJ1-2, with D unclear. The CDR3 totals 13 residues. Germline-derived CDR1 and CDR2 are MNHNS and SASEGT. Trimming removed 1 base from V and 4 bases from J, with 7 bases in between. The CDR3 region has the DNA TGTGCCAGCAGTGAAGGCTTAGTCTATGGCTACACCTTC. Protein product: CASSEGLVYGYTF.

The V call is TRBV6-1, the J call TRBJ1-5, with unresolved D. The CDR3 extends over 13 amino acids. V was trimmed by 8 bases and J by 0 bases, leaving 8 bases between them. Germline V gives CDR1 MNHNS, CDR2 SASEGT. This CDR3 is CASSLGSNQPQHF. CDR3 nucleotide sequence: TGTGCCAGCTCGCTGGGTAGCAATCAGCCCCAGCATTTT.

The chain is built from TRBV6-1 and TRBJ2-3; D gene unclear. From germline, CDR1 is MNHNS and CDR2 SASEGT. The V and J ends lost 7 bases and 3 bases respectively, with 8 bases between them. The CDR3 covers 12 residues. The DNA of the CDR3 is TGTGCCAGCAAAGGCGGTACAGATACGCAGTATTTT. Its protein product is CASKGGTDTQYF.

There are a few counts of this clonotype. The chain carries TRBV11-2 and TRBJ2-1, with 9 bases matching TRBD2. The DNA matches TRBJ2-7 better at its end, which makes the J call doubtful. The germline V gene has CDR1 SGHAT and CDR2 FQNNGV. This CDR3 contains 15 residues. The DNA of the CDR3 is TGTGCCAGCAGCTTCAGTAGCGGGAGTGGGGGCGAGCAGTACTTC. It translates to CASSFSSGSGGEQYF.

The V call is TRBV6-1, the J call TRBJ2-5; perhaps TRBD2 as D (6 bases). The J call could be wrong; TRBJ2-7 is a better fit for the DNA end. CDR3 size: 14 residues. CDR1 and CDR2 (germline): MNHNS, SASEGT. In DNA form, the CDR3 reads TGTGCCAGCAGTGAAGCGCTGGGGGGCTACGAGCAGTACTTC. Amino acids: CASSEALGGYEQYF.

J is TRBJ1-1 and V is TRBV4-1; no firm D call. The ends were cut back, 5 bases at V and 4 bases at J, with 20 bases in the middle. The CDR3 totals 16 residues. The germline V gene encodes CDR1 MGHRA and CDR2 YSYEKL. CDR3 coding DNA: TGCGCCAGCAGCTTAGCACCCCGACATTTCGGCACTGAAGCTTTCTTT. Translation gives CASSLAPRHFGTEAFF.

By share of the sample, this clonotype is medium-sized. The chain employs TRBV11-2 and TRBJ2-1; possible D gene TRBD2, 6 bases. From germline, CDR1 is SGHAT and CDR2 FQNNGV. The CDR3 sequence is 17 residues long. V was shortened by 2 bases and J by 0 bases, with 14 bases between the two germline ends. The CDR3 nucleotides read TGTGCCAGCAGCTTATCTCGGGAGATACCCTCCTACAATGAGCAGTTCTTC. Translating it yields CASSLSREIPSYNEQFF. Full variable domain (remainder filled in from reference TRBV11-2 and TRBJ2-1): EAGVAQSPRYKIIEKRQSVAFWCNPISGHATLYWYQQILGQGPKLLIQFQNNGVVDDSQLPKDRFSAERLKGVDSTLKIQPAKLEDSAVYLCASSLSREIPSYNEQFFGPGTRLTVL.

This chain connects TRBV7-6 to TRBJ2-5; either TRBD1 or TRBD2 may fit D (6 bases each). The germline V gene has CDR1 SGHVS and CDR2 FNYEAQ. Trimming took 6 bases from V and 5 from J, leaving 22 bases between them. The length of the CDR3 is 16 residues. The CDR3 region is CASSPSVGGGRETQYF. For the CDR3, the DNA is TGTGCCAGCAGTCCCTCCGTTGGAGGGGGAAGGGAGACCCAGTACTTC.

The gene calls are TRBV6-5 and TRBJ1-4, with D maybe TRBD1 (6 bases). Germline V gives CDR1 MNHEY, CDR2 SVGAGI. Trimming shortened V by 4 bases and J by 10 bases, and 16 bases separated the two germline ends. The CDR3 runs to 14 residues. For the CDR3, the DNA is TGTGCCAGCAGTTCAGCACCAGGGGAGGGAAAACTGTTTTTT. This gives the protein CASSSAPGEGKLFF.

The chain links TRBV6-1 to TRBJ2-1; 8 bases match TRBD2. The CDR3 length is 18 residues. In germline, CDR1 is MNHNS, CDR2 SASEGT. The V gene end was trimmed by 7 bases and the J gene end by 1 base; junction bases not matched to a gene: 15. The CDR3 DNA sequence: TGTGCCAGCAAGGGTGGCGGGAGGCAGTTTACATCCTACAATGAGCAGTTCTTC. Residues: CASKGGGRQFTSYNEQFF.

A note on this clonotype: The junction and the germline gene differ at one end; a read error may be behind it. The CDR3 loop reads CASCDRGRVSFNEQYF. The CDR3 DNA follows: TGTGCCAGCTGTGACAGGGGGCGTGTTAGCTTCAACGAGCAGTACTTC. The rearrangement joins TRBV6-1 to TRBJ2-5; 10 bases fit TRBD1. The DNA end favors TRBJ2-7, so the J call may be wrong. The CDR3 runs to 16 residues. The germline V gene has CDR1 MNHNS and CDR2 SASEGT.

This clonotype was recorded a few times. The chain carries TRBV6-4 and TRBJ1-5; 10 bases are shared with TRBD1. The CDR3 runs 15 residues. Germline V gene lookup returns CDR1 MRHNA and CDR2 SNTAGT. The V segment lost 7 bases and the J segment 6 bases; nucleotides outside the gene matches: 9. CDR3 coding DNA: TGTGCCAGCAATTCTCCGGGACAGGGGACTCAGCCCCAGCATTTT. Its protein is CASNSPGQGTQPQHF.

This clonotype was picked up a small number of times. The junction departs from the called germline gene at one end, perhaps through a read error. This sequence joins TRBV6-1 and TRBJ2-3; 15 nucleotides agree with TRBD2. The CDR3 extends over 19 amino acids. Germline CDR1 reads MNHNS; CDR2 reads SASEGT. This chain's CDR3 is CASSSGTSGGPLSTETQYF. The CDR3 bases are TGTGCCAGCAGTAGTGGGACTAGCGGGGGGCCTCTGAGCACAGAGACGCAGTATTTT.

This clonotype showed up just once. The V call is TRBV7-2, the J call TRBJ2-3; weak D call: TRBD2 (6 bases). The last part of the DNA fits TRBJ2-7 better; the J call may be wrong. The CDR3 sequence is 16 residues long. Per the germline V gene, CDR1 is SGHTA and CDR2 is FQGNSA. The CDR3 here is CASSARQLGGKNTQYF. The CDR3 coding sequence is TGTGCCAGCAGCGCCCGGCAGCTGGGAGGCAAAAACACGCAGTACTTC.

J is TRBJ2-6 and V is TRBV12-3 or TRBV12-4, with no clear D. The CDR3 runs 15 residues. Trimming cost V 5 bases and J 0 bases, with 8 bases left between them. CDR3 residues: CASSPARSGANVLTF. The CDR3, as DNA: TGTGCCAGCAGTCCGGCGCGCTCTGGGGCCAACGTCCTGACTTTC.

For this clonotype: At one boundary the junction diverges from the germline segment, which might be a read error. This chain connects TRBV6-1 to TRBJ2-6; D uncertain. CDR1 and CDR2 from the germline V gene are MNHNS and SASEGT. CDR3 length: 15 amino acids. Here the CDR3 reads CASREAGFGANVLTF. The CDR3 coding sequence is TGTGCCAGCAGAGAAGCCGGGTTTGGGGCCAACGTCCTGACTTTC.